Below, 17 T cell receptor beta chains from the same sample are listed, as sequenced in a study of blood T cells in healthy people across ages (dated by TCRdb to between 2015 and 2016). Libraries came from 5' RACE. Sequencing used an Illumina HiSeq 2500. The second PCR ran for roughly 6 to 11 cycles and used a J-beta primer mix along with a sample-barcoded 5' primer. TCRdb reanalyzed the raw reads on its own, using fastp at Q25 for trimming and MiXCR for clone calling, and kept in-frame beta chains. Under each unique CDR3 protein, matching rows form one entry showing the most common genes and DNA. Present in this sample are roughly 500,000 distinct CDR3 sequences, about 25% of which were seen just once. The top ten clones comprise roughly 18% of the sample. Sequencing used blood. The receptors here all came from a woman aged 70-85 years in good health.

The sample holds a few counts of this clonotype. One junction end does not reproduce the germline sequence, and a read error may be involved. The chain uses TRBV20-1 and TRBJ1-3; D is ambiguous. Looked up from germline, CDR1 is DFQATT and CDR2 is SNEGSKA (reference sequence). The CDR3 covers 13 residues. This CDR3 is CSARVNSGNIIYF. For the CDR3, the DNA is TGCAGTGCTAGAGTAAATTCTGGAAACATCATATATTTT.

V gene TRBV28 combines with J gene TRBJ1-1; a weak D match, TRBD1 (5 bases). The CDR3 length is 15 residues. Germline values: CDR1 MDHEN, CDR2 SYDVKM. Trimming left V 5 bases short and J 6 bases short, with 19 bases between. CDR3 in amino acids: CASSPGTGGIAEAFF. For the CDR3, the DNA is TGTGCCAGCAGTCCCGGGACTGGGGGGATCGCTGAAGCTTTCTTT. Complete variable domain (other parts from reference TRBV28 and TRBJ1-1): DVKVTQSSRYLVKRTGEKVFLECVQDMDHENMFWYRQDPGLGLRLIYFSYDVKMKEKGDIPEGYSVSREKKERFSLILESASTNQTSMYLCASSPGTGGIAEAFFGQGTRLTVV.

This clonotype was observed a few times. The chain is built from TRBV28 and TRBJ2-3; 9 nucleotides agree with TRBD2. The length of the CDR3 is 15 residues. Unmatched junction bases numbered 6, after V lost 8 bases and J lost 0 bases. CDR1 and CDR2 from the germline V gene are MDHEN and SYDVKM. The CDR3 DNA sequence: TGTGCCAGCTGGGGGCGGGGGGGGAGCACAGATACGCAGTATTTT. This translates into CASWGRGGSTDTQYF.

The chain couples TRBV29-1 to TRBJ2-2; D is unresolved. In germline, CDR1 is SQVTM, CDR2 ANQGSEA. With 3 bases removed from V and 4 bases from J, the gap between germline ends came to 9 bases. CDR3 size: 13 residues. The CDR3 nucleotides read TGCAGCGTTGATAATTGGGGCACCGGGGAGCTGTTTTTT. Its translation is CSVDNWGTGELFF.

The chain links TRBV6-5 to TRBJ1-2, with 9 bases aligning to TRBD1. The germline V gene encodes CDR1 MNHEY and CDR2 SVGAGI. This CDR3 has 16 amino acids. The trim removed 2 bases at V and 9 bases at J, leaving 13 bases unmatched. Here the CDR3 reads CASSYTDRGSLLRYTF. The CDR3 nucleotides are TGTGCCAGCAGTTACACGGACAGGGGTTCCTTGTTACGCTACACCTTC.

The chain couples TRBV27 to TRBJ2-3; 10 nucleotides match TRBD2. Trimming took 4 bases from V and 8 from J; bases not matched to a gene: 9. This CDR3 comprises 15 residues. CDR1 and CDR2 (germline): MNHEY, SMNVEV (reference sequence). The CDR3 DNA follows: TGTGCCAGCAGTTCAGGAGGACTAGCGGCTGTTACGCAGTATTTT. This encodes CASSSGGLAAVTQYF.

The chain couples TRBV7-9 to TRBJ1-2; D gene uncertain. The CDR3 is made up of 14 amino acids. V was trimmed by 5 bases and J by 2 bases, leaving 12 bases between them. Germline V lookup: CDR1 SEHNR, CDR2 FQNEAQ (reference sequence). The CDR3: CASSPMTMNYGYTF. The CDR3 nucleotides read TGTGCCAGCAGCCCTATGACAATGAACTATGGCTACACCTTC.

This clonotype appeared a few times. This rearrangement joins TRBV6-2 or TRBV6-3 to TRBJ2-6; unclear D gene. The germline V gene has CDR1 MNHEY and CDR2 SVGEGT. The CDR3 runs to 17 residues. Trimming shortened V by 2 bases and J by 2 bases, and 13 bases separated the two germline ends. The CDR3 spells CASSYPLAEAGANVLTF. The CDR3 nucleotides read TGTGCCAGCAGTTACCCCTTGGCGGAAGCTGGGGCCAACGTCCTGACTTTC.

The rearrangement uses TRBV19 and TRBJ1-5, with 7 bases fitting TRBD1. Germline V gene data show CDR1 as LNHDA and CDR2 as SQIVND (reference sequence). With V trimmed by 1 base and J by 3 bases, 6 bases remained unmatched. The CDR3 is made up of 16 amino acids. DNA for the CDR3: TGTGCCAGTAGTATAGGCCCCGGGACAGTCAATCAGCCCCAGCATTTT. This codes for CASSIGPGTVNQPQHF. Looking up the rest from reference TRBV19 and TRBJ1-5 gives the full variable domain: DGGITQSPKYLFRKEGQNVTLSCEQNLNHDAMYWYRQDPGQGLRLIYYSQIVNDFQKGDIAEGYSVSREKKESFPLTVTSAQKNPTAFYLCASSIGPGTVNQPQHFGDGTRLSIL.

This clonotype has just a few counts. The V call is TRBV18, the J call TRBJ2-1, with 11 bases matching TRBD2. V shed 2 bases and J 8 bases; nucleotides not matched to a gene: 5. This CDR3 comprises 15 residues. Germline V gene sequence: CDR1 KGHSH, CDR2 LQKENI. In nucleotides, the CDR3 is TGTGCCAGCTCACCAAACCTAGCGGGAGGCGATGAGCAGTTCTTC. Protein: CASSPNLAGGDEQFF.

The chain couples TRBV15 to TRBJ1-5; TRBD1 matches 10 bases. This CDR3 has 17 amino acids. The V gene's germline CDR1 is LNHNV and CDR2 YYDKDF (reference sequence). V trimming: 3 bases; J trimming: 0 bases; junction bases outside the gene matches: 5. The CDR3 nucleotides read TGTGCCACCAGCAGGGGACAGGGGCCTTATAGCAATCAGCCCCAGCATTTT. Its protein is CATSRGQGPYSNQPQHF.

The V gene is TRBV4-3, the J gene TRBJ1-4, with 7 bases matching TRBD1. The CDR3 sequence is 16 residues long. Per the germline V gene, CDR1 is LGHNA and CDR2 is YSLEER. The V gene end was trimmed by 4 bases and the J gene end by 7 bases; junction bases not matched to a gene: 12. The CDR3 nucleotides are TGCGCCAGCAGCCCAGGAGCCAGACAGGGAAGTGAAAAACTGTTTTTT. It specifies CASSPGARQGSEKLFF.

V usage is TRBV21-1 and J usage is TRBJ2-3. TRBV21-1 is a documented pseudogene. The CDR3 runs to 15 residues. CDR3 sequence (DNA): TGTGCCAGCAGCAAAGATGACTCAAGCACAGATACGCAGTATTTT. Translated, it gives CASSKDDSSTDTQYF.

The chain couples TRBV5-1 to TRBJ1-2, with 8 positions matching TRBD1. The CDR3 sequence is 14 residues long. After removal of 6 bases from V and 8 bases from J, the junction contained 12 bases not matched to a gene. The germline V gene has CDR1 SGHRS and CDR2 YFSETQ. The CDR3 sequence is CASTWTGTKDGYTF. DNA for the CDR3: TGCGCCAGCACCTGGACAGGGACAAAGGACGGCTACACCTTC.

The chain couples TRBV24-1 to TRBJ2-5, with TRBD1 matching 9 bases. The DNA end lines up better with TRBJ2-1; the J call may be wrong. This CDR3 is 14 amino acids long. CDR1 KGHDR and CDR2 SFDVKD come from the germline V gene. The CDR3 region has the DNA TGTGCCACCAGTGGGGGACAGGGTACGTATGAGCAGTTCTTC. This codes for CATSGGQGTYEQFF.

This chain connects TRBV5-1 to TRBJ2-3; TRBD2 matches 8 bases. CDR1 and CDR2 (germline): SGHRS, YFSETQ. The CDR3 sequence is 17 residues long. Losses at the gene ends were 4 bases for V and 2 bases for J; bases not matched to a gene: 12. This CDR3 is CASSKRGLAPSTDTQYF. In DNA form, the CDR3 reads TGCGCCAGCAGCAAGCGCGGACTAGCCCCGTCCACAGATACGCAGTATTTT.

J is TRBJ2-1 and V is TRBV29-1; TRBD2 matches 11 bases. J gave up 3 bases and V 4 bases, and 5 bases lay outside the gene matches. The CDR3 is 15 amino acids. Per germline, CDR1 SQVTM and CDR2 ANQGSEA. The CDR3: CSVGPTSGVYNEQFF. Here the CDR3 DNA reads TGCAGCGTTGGCCCGACTAGCGGGGTCTACAATGAGCAGTTCTTC.